This TCR beta chain was sequenced for a study of cytomegalovirus exposure and HLA in healthy donors. Study-level information: A prior study identified 100 million to 130 million unique TCR beta sequences from 190 million or so T cells.

Study findings and constraints: Certain indistinguishable V segments, among them TRBV6-2 and TRBV6-3, were excluded. The later analysis indicated that the majority of CMV-associated TCR beta chains appeared HLA-restricted.

V was cut by 4 bases and J by 5 bases, with 12 bases left in between. The CDR3 is made up of 14 amino acids. The germline CDR1 and CDR2 sequences are MNHEY and SVGAGI. With 60 Vbeta and 13 Jbeta primers, the PCR was carried out. Profiling relied on immunoSEQ multiplex PCR, and the TCRdb table lists in-frame clones only, not all of them. The repertoire has some 150,000 clones, around three quarters of them found once; the top ten carry about 2.2%. On this clone: Its antigen is not known.

The J gene is TRBJ2-1, the V gene TRBV6-5, with D tentatively TRBD2 (5 bases). The sequencing sample was made of PBMCs. The clonotype was recovered from a man between 35 and 55 years old in good health and CMV-seronegative. The CDR3 DNA reads TGTGCCAGCAGTTCTAGAGGGCCAAACAATGAGCAGTTCTTC. Translating gives CASSSRGPNNEQFF.